What follows is one TCR beta chain and its context. This clone turned up a few times. Its target antigen remains unknown. Base-call qualities are not available, and no considerably larger clone is one nucleotide away. This record belongs to a study of T cell responses to AZD1222 COVID-19 vaccine (dated by TCRdb to the early 2020s). Broadly, across the study: Because spike-specific TCR depth and breadth did not differ between the two schedules, AZD1222 recipients who got a second dose at roughly 4 weeks were pooled with those who got a second dose at roughly 12 weeks. TCR sequencing covered more than 230 trial participants: 207 given two doses of AZD1222 and 26 given two doses of MenACWY control vaccine. Trial participants were enrolled by age into 18-55, 56-69 and 70-plus year subgroups, with about 150, 28 and 57 TCR-sequenced participants respectively. Here is what the overall study found, with its caveats: The whole spike protein was spanned by vaccine-associated CD4 TCRs, and dominant responses were seen in regions 160-218 and 743-854. Epitopes outside the regions mutated in the B.1.351 and B.1.1.7 variants were reportedly recognized by nearly half of the unique spike-specific TCRs. The 56-69-year group was small, and its depth increase did not reach significance, likely because of low power. Because no day 14 peak-response samples were available, the repertoires could be characterized only after the peak T cell response. Most participants were white British and females outnumbered males, and the authors suggested that clonal diversity may have been underestimated. Conclusions about previously exposed vaccinees are limited because only six or seven AZD1222 recipients were SARS-CoV-2 seropositive at baseline. A significant rise in spike-specific TCR breadth and depth was observed after two AZD1222 doses relative to day 0 and relative to MenACWY recipients.

The CDR3 regions of human TCRbeta chains were analyzed by immunosequencing. The published analysis was carried out like this. Repertoire TCRs were matched against a reference library of SARS-CoV-2-specific TCRs generated with the MIRA antigen-specificity platform. Breadth was defined as the fraction of unique TCRs that were SARS-CoV-2-associated. Depth was defined as the fraction of total T cells that were SARS-CoV-2-associated. Each spike-specific TCR was assigned to its reactive spike region and to a CD4 or CD8 class using the MIRA data. Log10-transformed breadth and depth values were compared by one-way ANOVA with Sidak's multiple comparisons tests. The clones in this table, taken by TCRdb from immuneACCESS, are in-frame only. Not every clone is retained; where verified, under half of the shortfall comes from an unresolved V gene, and the cause of the rest is unknown. Clonal size and the V and J genes are those of that table, whereas D and trimming came from the DNA. The sample includes under 150,000 clones, with approximately 87% observed a single time. The ten top clones hold about 3.5% of the sample.

As encoded in the germline V gene, CDR1 is MNHNS while CDR2 is SASEGT. V is pared back by 1 base and J by 3 bases, with 14 bases lying between the germline termini. The CDR3 holds 16 amino acids from the cysteine to the phenylalanine. The entry retains the CDR3 DNA only, 48 bases that are in frame from base 1. The sample's time point label is to be understood as: baseline before first vaccination. Vaccinee samples were obtained from the UK trials COV001 and COV002, which included a single-blind randomized controlled phase 2/3 trial of AZD1222 (ChAdOx1 nCoV-19) in healthy adults. For TCRbeta chain sequencing, PBMC samples were collected from trial participants at day 0 and at day 28 after the second dose.

The rearranged chain carries TRBV6-1 and TRBJ2-3; the D gene is perhaps TRBD1, on 7 matching bases. The material was peripheral blood, obtained on day 0 of AZD1222 vaccination. The TCR sequence derives from an adult in good health. CDR3 sequence: CASSEVSAGGTDTQYF. The bases read TGTGCCAGCAGTGAAGTATCGGCAGGGGGGACAGATACGCAGTATTTT.